This TCR beta chain was observed in a study of T cells in tuberculosis. Time point of the sample: new active TB diagnosis, blood taken before or within 7 days of starting treatment. CDR1 MNHEY and CDR2 SVGAGI come from the germline V gene. J gave up 7 bases and V 7 bases, and 6 bases lay outside the gene matches. The CDR3 length is 12 residues. Data came from immunoSEQ multiplex PCR; TCRdb stores just in-frame clones and leaves some out. The repertoire holds tens of thousands of clones, 86% seen once, with roughly 5.2% in the top ten. This sequence originates from an adult with tuberculosis. Sequences were derived from PBMCs, sampled at tuberculosis diagnosis. The chain carries TRBV6-5 and TRBJ1-1; 7 nucleotides line up with TRBD1. The CDR3: CASIHHRGEAFF. DNA of the CDR3: TGTGCCAGCATTCACCACAGGGGTGAAGCTTTCTTT.